This T cell receptor beta chain was captured in a study of cytomegalovirus exposure and HLA in healthy donors. Study-level background: The same platform was used for the 110 or so validation repertoires as for the approximately 670 first-cohort repertoires, as reported in a later analysis.

Study results and limitations: Listed as cytomegalovirus-associated were 150 or so TCR beta chains. The majority of TCR sequences were rare, yet some public TCRs appeared in many donors.

On this clone: Its antigen is still unknown.

Sequencing used immunoSEQ multiplex PCR; TCRdb keeps in-frame clones, though not all of them. The repertoire consists of around 350,000 clones, with about nine tenths occurring once and the leading ten covering 0.83%. J was trimmed by 1 base and V by 10 bases; bases with no gene match: 8. The CDR3 covers 15 residues. The germline V gene has CDR1 MNHNS and CDR2 SASEGT. This TCR was recovered from a woman aged 18-35 years in good health and CMV-seronegative. Source material: PBMCs. V is TRBV6-1 and J is TRBJ2-2, with 8 nucleotides matching TRBD2. The DNA for the CDR3 is TGTGCCACCAGCCGGGGACTAGAGAACACCGGGGAGCTGTTTTTT. Residues: CATSRGLENTGELFF.